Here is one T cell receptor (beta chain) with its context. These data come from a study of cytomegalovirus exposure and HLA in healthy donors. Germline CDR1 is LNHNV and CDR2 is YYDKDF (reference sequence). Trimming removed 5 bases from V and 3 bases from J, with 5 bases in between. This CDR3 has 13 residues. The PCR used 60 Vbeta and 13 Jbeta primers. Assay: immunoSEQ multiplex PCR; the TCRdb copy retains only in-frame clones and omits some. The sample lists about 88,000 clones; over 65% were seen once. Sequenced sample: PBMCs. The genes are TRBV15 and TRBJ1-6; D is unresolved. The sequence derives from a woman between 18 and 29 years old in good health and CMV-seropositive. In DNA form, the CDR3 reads TGTGCCACCAGCCTCCTCTATAATTCACCCCTCCACTTT. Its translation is CATSLLYNSPLHF.